These 3 T cell receptor beta chains came from one sample sequenced in a study of cytomegalovirus exposure and HLA in healthy donors. Clones were sequenced by immunoSEQ multiplex PCR, and TCRdb holds only the in-frame ones, with some missing. Seen here are about 200,000 clones, about 79% observed once, and the top ten hold roughly 12%. Sequencing was performed on PBMCs. The receptors were gathered from a woman aged 30 to 39 in good health and CMV-seropositive.

The chain uses TRBV2 and TRBJ2-7, with D possibly TRBD2 on 6 matching bases. V gave up 7 bases and J gave up 7 bases, with 17 bases separating them. The CDR3 has 13 amino acids. Germline lookup yields CDR1 SNHLY and CDR2 FYNNEI. The CDR3 spells CASTRQDAGEQYF. The CDR3 nucleotides are TGTGCCAGCACCCGGCAGGATGCGGGAGAGCAGTACTTC.

The chain couples TRBV11-2 to TRBJ2-7, with TRBD1 matching 7 bases. V gave up 1 base and J gave up 5 bases; unmatched junction bases: 8. Germline CDR1 is SGHAT and CDR2 is FQNNGV. The CDR3 is 15 amino acids. Here the CDR3 DNA reads TGTGCCAGCAGCTTAGCCCAGGGGGTCGTTAACGAGCAGTACTTC. The encoded protein is CASSLAQGVVNEQYF.

This clone was observed once. The chain couples TRBV14 to TRBJ2-2; tentatively, D is TRBD1 (6 bases). Trimming took off 5 bases at V and 4 bases at J, with 17 bases between the two ends. This CDR3 is 16 amino acids long. Germline assignment: CDR1 SGHDN and CDR2 FVKESK. CDR3 residues: CASSELQGIGTGELFF. The CDR3 nucleotides read TGTGCCAGCAGCGAATTACAGGGAATCGGCACCGGGGAGCTGTTTTTT.